This T cell receptor (beta chain) came from a study of blood T cell repertoires in COVID-19. Study as a whole: For recovered donors of Cohort 3, there were two negative PCRs, clearance, or symptom resolution. Donors in the United States, Italy and Spain gave samples during acute or convalescent COVID-19. T cells, B-cell-depleted T cells, or PBMCs provided the cDNA or gDNA that served as material.

Cohorts were determined from participant-reported clinical history. Sequencing was performed with immunoSEQ multiplex PCR; in TCRdb, only in-frame clones are kept and a portion is missing. This repertoire shows about 210,000 clones, roughly 86% found once; its top ten account for 20% to 25%. From germline, CDR1 is MGHRA and CDR2 YSYEKL. The ends were cut back, 0 bases at V and 3 bases at J, with 12 bases in the middle. The CDR3 spans 16 residues. The specimen was PBMCs or T cells enriched from blood (not recorded which). The chain is built from TRBV4-1 and TRBJ2-1; perhaps TRBD1 as D (6 bases). This TCR was recovered from a woman aged 40-49 years in a cohort exposed to, infected with or recovered from COVID-19 (not recorded which). CDR3 nucleotide sequence: TGCGCCAGCAGCCAAGATTTGGGGGCGGGCTACAATGAGCAGTTCTTC. Amino acid sequence: CASSQDLGAGYNEQFF.